The text below deals with one TCR beta chain. Its antigen is still unknown. Regarding time point: week 23, last vaccination. Topical imiquimod was applied with each vaccine dose, which held 300 ug of mutant IDH1 20-mer peptide. This sample stems from a study of a mutant IDH1 vaccine in newly diagnosed glioma. Study-level results: The study observed vaccine-induced immune responses in around 94% of patients.

Generated by immunoSEQ multiplex PCR, the TCRdb table keeps only in-frame clones and is missing some. The table shows tens of thousands of clones, with 75% to 90% occurring only once. The sequence was obtained from a woman aged 50 to 60 with glioma. Sequencing used PBMCs, obtained from a glioma patient whose treatment included an IDH1 peptide vaccine.

The CDR3 protein is CASRFSQGGRSYQSNEKLFF. CDR3 coding DNA: TGTGCAAGTCGCTTCTCCCAGGGGGGTCGATCGTATCAATCTAATGAAAAACTGTTTTTT. This chain links TRBV12-2 with TRBJ1-4; the table's D gene call, TRBD1, was not cross checked with the DNA. TRBV12-2 constitutes a pseudogene. The CDR3 contains 20 residues.